Below are 6 T cell receptor beta chains sequenced from a single sample in a study of shared clonotypes between healthy human individuals. TCRdb's copy holds only in-frame clones and misses some; the assay was immunoSEQ multiplex PCR. The profile covers about 750,000 clones, with over 90% appearing a single time and around 24% taken by the ten largest. As defined, naive CD8 cells were CD45RO-negative and positively selected for CCR7, with terminally differentiated effector memory CD45RA+ cells excluded. Sequencing was performed on naive CD8+ T cells sorted from blood. Every receptor here comes from a man between 25 and 39 years old in good health.

The chain uses TRBV7-8 and TRBJ2-3; no clear D gene. V dropped 1 base and J dropped 4 bases, with 6 bases sitting between them. The CDR3 loop spans 13 amino acids. The germline gives CDR1 SGHVS, CDR2 FQNEAQ. In DNA, the CDR3 is TGTGCCAGCAGCTTAGACCCCCCAGATACGCAGTATTTT. It codes for CASSLDPPDTQYF. The full variable domain, its missing parts supplied by reference TRBV7-8 and TRBJ2-3, is GAGVSQSPRYKVAKRGQDVALRCDPISGHVSLFWYQQALGQGPEFLTYFQNEAQLDKSGLPSDRFFAERPEGSVSTLKIQRTQQEDSAVYLCASSLDPPDTQYFGPGTRLTVL.

This clone was recorded a few times. This chain joins TRBV9 and TRBJ2-7, with a weak D call TRBD1 (5 bases). The CDR3 extends over 13 amino acids. V dropped 3 bases and J dropped 7 bases, with 14 bases sitting between them. Per the germline V gene, CDR1 is SGDLS and CDR2 is YYNGEE. The CDR3 sequence: CASSALLQGEQYF. The CDR3 bases are TGTGCCAGCAGCGCCCTCCTTCAGGGAGAGCAGTACTTC. The full variable domain, rest sourced from reference TRBV9 and TRBJ2-7, is DSGVTQTPKHLITATGQRVTLRCSPRSGDLSVYWYQQSLDQGLQFLIQYYNGEERAKGNILERFSAQQFPDLHSELNLSSLELGDSALYFCASSALLQGEQYFGPGTRLTVT.

This chain connects TRBV15 to TRBJ2-3, with a tentative D call TRBD2 (5 bases). This CDR3 comprises 16 residues. V shed 0 bases and J shed 4 bases, with 14 bases lying between them. CDR1 LNHNV and CDR2 YYDKDF come from the germline V gene (reference sequence). CDR3 sequence reads: CATSRDFVDSADTQYF. The CDR3 nucleotides read TGTGCCACCAGCAGAGATTTCGTGGACTCCGCAGATACGCAGTATTTT. The full variable domain, with the rest looked up from reference TRBV15 and TRBJ2-3, is DAMVIQNPRYQVTQFGKPVTLSCSQTLNHNVMYWYQQKSSQAPKLLFHYYDKDFNNEADTPDNFQSRRPNTSFCFLDIRSPGLGDTAMYLCATSRDFVDSADTQYFGPGTRLTVL.

In the case of this clone: Other DNA sequences in the sample encode the same CDR3. V usage is TRBV27 and J usage is TRBJ2-2, with D unclear. Trimming took off 3 bases at V and 6 bases at J, with 8 bases between the two ends. The germline gives CDR1 MNHEY, CDR2 SMNVEV (reference sequence). The CDR3 length is 13 residues. The CDR3: CASSFGGPGELFF. The CDR3 region has the DNA TGTGCCAGCAGTTTCGGTGGTCCCGGGGAGCTGTTTTTT.

This clone was counted a few times. The genes are TRBV10-3 and TRBJ1-2; D is ambiguous. Germline CDR1 reads ENHRY; CDR2 reads SYGVKD. Trimming stripped 7 bases from V and 5 bases from J, with 14 bases between. The CDR3 is 13 amino acids. CDR3 sequence (DNA): TGTGCCATCACCTTCGACAAGGGTTATGGCTACACCTTC. Encoded protein: CAITFDKGYGYTF.

The chain employs TRBV9 and TRBJ2-2; TRBD1 or TRBD2 may be the D gene (5 bases each). CDR3 length: 16 amino acids. The germline CDR1 and CDR2 sequences are SGDLS and YYNGEE. V lost 1 base to trimming and J lost 6 bases, with 16 bases between them. The chain's CDR3 is CASSVTWGRVAGELFF. In DNA, the CDR3 is TGTGCCAGCAGCGTAACTTGGGGGAGAGTCGCCGGGGAGCTGTTTTTT. Full variable domain (remainder filled in from reference TRBV9 and TRBJ2-2): DSGVTQTPKHLITATGQRVTLRCSPRSGDLSVYWYQQSLDQGLQFLIQYYNGEERAKGNILERFSAQQFPDLHSELNLSSLELGDSALYFCASSVTWGRVAGELFFGEGSRLTVL.